These 26 T cell receptor beta chains were all obtained from the same sample, sequenced in a study of regulatory T cells in long-lasting Graves disease. Building the TCR beta libraries relied on iRepertoire HTBI primers, and CDR3 regions underwent Arm-PCR. TCRdb reprocessed the multiplex PCR reads via MiXCR and lists one record per CDR3 protein. The table shows approximately 400,000 distinct CDR3 sequences, with about 16% occurring only once. Time point: newly diagnosed GD, antithyroid drugs for less than 3 months. Scientists built the TCR library using RNA that was extracted from PBMCs. These records were also assigned to another study, of T cells in Graves' hyperthyroidism and ophthalmopathy.

Sequenced here: peripheral blood mononuclear cells (PBMCs), sampled at new diagnosis, from a patient treated with antithyroid drugs. The receptors shown here come from a woman aged 25 to 39 with Graves disease.

The table lists this clonotype with many counts. The chain combines TRBV10-2 with TRBJ2-7; D is uncertain. V lost 7 bases, J lost 6 bases, and 10 bases lay in between. CDR3 length equals 11 residues. The germline V gene encodes CDR1 WSHSY and CDR2 SAAADI. Written as DNA, the CDR3 is TGCGCCAGCATCAATTTGGGCGAGCAGTACTTC. Amino acids: CASINLGEQYF.

Remarks on this clonotype: Since a far larger clone is one base different, this is likely a read error. The rearrangement uses TRBV20-1 and TRBJ2-1; D is unresolved. The ends were cut back, 3 bases at V and 10 bases at J, with 19 bases in the middle. The germline gives CDR1 DFQATT, CDR2 SNEGSKA (reference sequence). The CDR3 is 14 amino acids. CDR3 sequence (DNA): TGCAGTGCTAGCGAGCGATCTACTTCCTACGAGCAGTTCTTC. Translating it yields CSASERSTSYEQFF.

This clonotype showed up just a few times. This rearrangement joins TRBV4-1 to TRBJ2-5; D possibly matches TRBD1 or TRBD2 (5 bases each). Trimming pared 0 bases from V and 4 bases from J, leaving 18 bases between. This CDR3 spans 17 amino acids. Looked up from germline, CDR1 is MGHRA and CDR2 is YSYEKL. CDR3 DNA sequence: TGCGCCAGCAGCCAAGATCCGCCCGGGGCAGTCGGAGAGACCCAGTACTTC. Amino acids: CASSQDPPGAVGETQYF.

This clonotype came up many times. The chain employs TRBV6-1 and TRBJ2-7, with TRBD2 identical over 10 bases. In germline, CDR1 is MNHNS, CDR2 SASEGT. CDR3 length: 14 residues. Unmatched junction bases numbered 6, after V lost 6 bases and J lost 4 bases. Here the CDR3 reads CASRPSSGRYEQYF. The CDR3 nucleotides are TGTGCCAGCAGACCTTCTAGCGGGAGATACGAGCAGTACTTC.

This clonotype was seen ten or more times. The chain couples TRBV30 to TRBJ1-1, with D possibly matching TRBD1 (5 bases). V was pared by 0 bases and J by 4 bases, with 15 bases between. The CDR3 has 15 residues. Germline values: CDR1 GTSNPN, CDR2 SVGIG (reference sequence). The CDR3 bases are TGTGCCTGGAGTGTAGAGGGGCAGAGCCGCACTGAAGCTTTCTTT. Encoded protein: CAWSVEGQSRTEAFF.

This clonotype was detected many times. The gene calls are TRBV2 and TRBJ2-1, with a tentative D call TRBD2 (5 bases). The CDR3 runs 15 residues. Looked up from germline, CDR1 is SNHLY and CDR2 is FYNNEI. Trimming removed 0 bases from V and 10 bases from J, with 16 bases in between. The CDR3 sequence is CASSEAGLALGEQFF. CDR3 nucleotide sequence: TGTGCCAGCAGTGAAGCAGGCCTAGCTCTGGGCGAGCAGTTCTTC.

This clonotype was detected many times. This rearrangement joins TRBV18 to TRBJ1-5; D gene unclear. This CDR3 spans 13 amino acids. V gave up 0 bases and J gave up 5 bases, with 5 bases separating them. The germline CDR1 and CDR2 sequences are KGHSH and LQKENI. The CDR3 nucleotides are TGTGCCAGCTCACCACCGTGGGATCAGCCCCAGCATTTT. This encodes CASSPPWDQPQHF.

The chain recombines TRBV12-3 or TRBV12-4 with TRBJ2-1, with 10 bases lining up with TRBD2. V was clipped by 6 bases and J by 9 bases; unmatched bases: 11. The CDR3 is 15 residues long. CDR3 region: CASSTSTSGMVEQFF. CDR3 DNA sequence: TGTGCCAGCAGCACCTCTACTAGCGGGATGGTTGAGCAGTTCTTC.

This clonotype was observed many times. The chain employs TRBV2 and TRBJ2-3, with 7 positions matching TRBD2. The germline CDR1 and CDR2 sequences are SNHLY and FYNNEI. CDR3 length: 16 residues. The ends lost 6 bases at V and 6 bases at J; junction bases unmatched: 15. The CDR3 here is CASRSLAEGMSDTQYF. For the CDR3, the DNA is TGTGCCAGCAGATCCCTAGCGGAGGGAATGTCTGATACGCAGTATTTT.

The chain carries TRBV28 and TRBJ2-3; 9 bases map to TRBD2. The ends lost 3 bases at V and 2 bases at J; junction bases unmatched: 6. Germline values: CDR1 MDHEN, CDR2 SYDVKM. CDR3 length: 16 amino acids. CDR3 in amino acids: CASSFRPSGVTDTQYF. The DNA of the CDR3 is TGTGCCAGCAGTTTCCGTCCTAGCGGGGTCACAGATACGCAGTATTTT.

As regards this clonotype: This may be a read error: a much more frequent sequence differs by one nucleotide. The chain has TRBV3-1 and TRBJ2-7; no firm D call. Per germline, CDR1 LGHDT and CDR2 YNNKEL (reference sequence). CDR3 length: 12 amino acids. V was shortened by 3 bases and J by 7 bases, with 10 bases between the two germline ends. CDR3 loop: CASSQVHNEQYF. DNA for the CDR3: TGTGCCAGCAGCCAGGTACACAATGAGCAGTACTTC.

This rearrangement joins TRBV10-3 to TRBJ2-1, with a weak D call TRBD2 (5 bases). The germline V gene encodes CDR1 ENHRY and CDR2 SYGVKD. V lost 5 bases, J lost 5 bases, and 13 bases lay in between. The CDR3 is 14 amino acids. The CDR3 spells CAISNSGINNEQFF. The CDR3 DNA reads as TGTGCCATCAGTAACAGCGGAATAAACAATGAGCAGTTCTTC.

Many counts were recorded for this clonotype. The chain combines TRBV18 with TRBJ2-7, with D possibly matching TRBD2 (5 bases). Per the germline V gene, CDR1 is KGHSH and CDR2 is LQKENI. The CDR3 loop spans 14 amino acids. Between the trimmed V and J ends, which lost 3 bases and 0 bases, there was a span of 9 bases. CDR3 bases: TGTGCCAGCTCACCCCTGGACTCCTCCTACGAGCAGTACTTC. Translation gives CASSPLDSSYEQYF.

Ten or more counts support this clonotype. The chain joins TRBV10-2 to TRBJ2-1; 11 bases line up with TRBD2. The V and J ends lost 10 bases and 5 bases, in that order; junction bases with no gene match: 13. The CDR3 loop spans 16 amino acids. The germline gives CDR1 WSHSY, CDR2 SAAADI. CDR3 loop: CATSTFRGLADNEQFF. CDR3 nucleotide sequence: TGCGCCACAAGCACCTTCAGGGGACTAGCGGACAATGAGCAGTTCTTC.

This clonotype was recorded a few times. This rearrangement joins TRBV3-1 to TRBJ2-7; D is perhaps TRBD1 or TRBD2 (5 bases each). In germline, CDR1 is LGHDT, CDR2 YNNKEL (reference sequence). The CDR3 length is 16 residues. V lost 2 bases to trimming and J lost 0 bases, with 14 bases between them. The CDR3 sequence is CASSQPRGATSYEQYF. The CDR3 bases are TGTGCCAGCAGCCAACCAAGAGGGGCTACCTCCTACGAGCAGTACTTC.

In regard to this clonotype: The germline gene is not matched at one end of the junction; a read error may be the cause. The rearrangement uses TRBV6-1 and TRBJ1-1, with D possibly being TRBD1 (6 bases). In germline, CDR1 is MNHNS, CDR2 SASEGT. The CDR3 consists of 12 residues. CDR3: CASQGTRAEASF. The DNA of the CDR3 is TGTGCCAGCCAGGGGACTAGGGCTGAAGCTTCCTTT.

This clonotype was counted many times. The chain links TRBV20-1 to TRBJ2-5; TRBD2 matches at 12 bases. After removal of 5 bases from V and 6 bases from J, the junction contained 7 bases not matched to a gene. CDR3 size: 14 residues. Germline CDR1 reads DFQATT; CDR2 reads SNEGSKA (reference sequence). CDR3 sequence (DNA): TGCAGTGCTGCCCTAGCGGGAGGGGTAAAGACCCAGTACTTC. Protein sequence: CSAALAGGVKTQYF.

This clonotype was counted at least ten times. V and J are TRBV10-3 and TRBJ1-2; D gene ambiguous. The CDR3 spans 13 residues. Germline CDR1 is ENHRY and CDR2 is SYGVKD. Trimming took off 5 bases at V and 8 bases at J, with 15 bases between the two ends. The DNA of the CDR3 is TGTGCCATCAGTTCCCTTCCGGTGGAAGGCTACACCTTC. Translation: CAISSLPVEGYTF.

The genes are TRBV6-2 or TRBV6-3 and TRBJ2-3; 15 nucleotides match TRBD2. V lost 2 bases and J lost 0; bases outside the gene matches: 12. The CDR3 loop spans 21 amino acids. Germline-derived CDR1 and CDR2 are MNHEY and SVGEGT. In DNA, the CDR3 is TGTGCCAGCAGTTACCCCTCAGGACTAGCGGGAGGGACTGCTAGCACAGATACGCAGTATTTT. It is translated as CASSYPSGLAGGTASTDTQYF.

This clonotype was detected ten times or more. The chain couples TRBV2 to TRBJ2-1, with 12 bases aligning to TRBD2. The V segment lost 6 bases and the J segment 9 bases; nucleotides outside the gene matches: 9. The CDR3 length is 15 residues. Germline CDR1 is SNHLY and CDR2 is FYNNEI. CDR3 protein: CASRLAGGPIGEQFF. The CDR3 nucleotides read TGTGCCAGCAGGCTAGCGGGAGGGCCGATTGGTGAGCAGTTCTTC.

In this sample, this clonotype turned up a few times. The chain has TRBV29-1 and TRBJ2-4, with 8 bases fitting TRBD2. V lost 4 bases and J lost 10; bases outside the gene matches: 9. The germline CDR1 and CDR2 sequences are SQVTM and ANQGSEA. CDR3 length: 13 amino acids. CDR3 in amino acids: CSVVGTAGGIQYF. CDR3 DNA: TGCAGCGTTGTAGGGACGGCGGGAGGTATTCAGTACTTC.

V usage is TRBV5-1 and J usage is TRBJ2-1; no clear D. This CDR3 region has 13 residues. Trimming stripped 2 bases from V and 4 bases from J, with 7 bases between. Germline-derived CDR1 and CDR2 are SGHRS and YFSETQ. The CDR3 DNA is TGCGCCAGCAGCTTTGACGAGTACAATGAGCAGTTCTTC. Translated: CASSFDEYNEQFF.

This clonotype was seen many times. The chain has TRBV30 and TRBJ1-1; maybe TRBD1 (6 bases). Looked up from germline, CDR1 is GTSNPN and CDR2 is SVGIG (reference sequence). This CDR3 is built from 14 residues. Deletions cut 3 bases from V and 6 bases from J, with 17 bases between. CDR3: CAWSRNRRGSEAFF. The CDR3 DNA follows: TGTGCCTGGAGCCGAAATCGAAGGGGGTCTGAAGCTTTCTTT.

This chain connects TRBV11-3 to TRBJ2-3, with 8 bases that match TRBD1. The J segment lost 6 bases and the V segment lost 8 bases, leaving 4 bases of the junction unmatched. The length of the CDR3 is 12 residues. Germline V CDR1 and CDR2: SGHNT, YENEEA. CDR3 sequence: CASGHRGDTQYF. CDR3 nucleotide sequence: TGTGCCAGCGGCCACAGGGGGGATACGCAGTATTTT.

This clonotype appeared many times. The J gene is TRBJ2-7, the V gene TRBV20-1; 10 nucleotides agree with TRBD2. Germline CDR1 is DFQATT and CDR2 is SNEGSKA (reference sequence). V gave up 4 bases and J gave up 4 bases; unmatched junction bases: 1. CDR3 length equals 12 residues. CDR3 amino acids: CSATTSGYEQYF. The CDR3 nucleotides read TGCAGTGCTACGACTAGCGGGTACGAGCAGTACTTC.

This clonotype was detected many times. V and J are TRBV7-3 and TRBJ2-1; 7 bases are a match to TRBD1. Germline CDR1 reads SGHTA; CDR2 reads FQGTGA. Losses at the gene ends were 5 bases for V and 5 bases for J; bases not matched to a gene: 9. This CDR3 has 15 residues. The CDR3 protein is CASSPTIDRDNEQFF. CDR3 DNA sequence: TGTGCCAGCAGCCCCACAATAGACAGGGACAATGAGCAGTTCTTC. The full variable domain, with the rest looked up from reference TRBV7-3 and TRBJ2-1, is GAGVSQTPSNKVTEKGKYVELRCDPISGHTALYWYRQSLGQGPEFLIYFQGTGAADDSGLPNDRFFAVRPEGSVSTLKIQRTERGDSAVYLCASSPTIDRDNEQFFGPGTRLTVL.